A selection of T cell receptor beta chains follows, all from one sample in a study of shared clonotypes between healthy human individuals. TCRdb's table, derived via immunoSEQ multiplex PCR, lists solely in-frame clones and lacks some. The top ten hold roughly 1.5% of the sample, which has approximately 940,000 clones, 76% seen once. The sample comprised memory CD4+ T cells sorted from blood. Receptor source: a young man in good health. CDR3s include the opening cysteine and the closing phenylalanine or tryptophan. A D gene is named only where the DNA matches it firmly. Not every row has a clone size; where given, it reads once, few, many or a size class.

J gene,CDR3 length,clone size,D gene,V gene,CDR3 DNA,CDR3 protein
TRBJ1-6,15,NA,NA,TRBV2,TGTGCCAGCAGTCCTGGCGGGGGGCTGGGCTCACCCCTCCACTTT,CASSPGGGLGSPLHF
TRBJ2-3,14,NA,NA,TRBV30,TGTGCCTGGAGTCTCCCACCTAGCACAGATACGCAGTATTTT,CAWSLPPSTDTQYF
TRBJ1-1,14,NA,NA,TRBV6-5,TGTGCCAGCAGTTACCTGGGGTCAGGGACTGAAGCTTTCTTT,CASSYLGSGTEAFF
TRBJ1-1,17,once,NA,TRBV5-1,TGCGCCAGCAGCTTAGTAACAGGTTCCTACATGAACACTGAAGCTTTCTTT,CASSLVTGSYMNTEAFF
TRBJ2-2,16,NA,NA,TRBV7-6,TGTGCCAGCAGCTTAGGAACAGGGTCGAACACCGGGGAGCTGTTTTTT,CASSLGTGSNTGELFF
TRBJ2-3,14,NA,NA,TRBV18,TGTGCCAGCTCCGCCACGTCAGGGGCAGATACGCAGTATTTT,CASSATSGADTQYF
TRBJ1-2,14,NA,NA,TRBV7-9,TGTGCCAGCAGCCCTCAGGCGGATGGTCTCGGCTACACCTTC,CASSPQADGLGYTF
TRBJ2-7,15,NA,TRBD2,TRBV2,TGTGCCAGCAGAGAGACTAGCGGGGCCTCCTACGAGCAGTACTTC,CASRETSGASYEQYF
TRBJ2-1,13,once,NA,TRBV6-1,TGTGCCAGCAGTCCACACATAGGGGCTGAGCAGTTCTTC,CASSPHIGAEQFF
TRBJ1-4,14,NA,TRBD1,TRBV9,TGTGCCAGCAGCGCCGGGACAGGTGCTGAAAAACTGTTTTTT,CASSAGTGAEKLFF
TRBJ2-2,15,NA,TRBD2,TRBV5-1,TGCGCCAGCAGCGGGACTAGCAACCTCCAGCGGGAGCTGTTTTTT,CASSGTSNLQRELFF
TRBJ2-1,14,NA,NA,TRBV10-3,TGTGCCATCAGTGTGGCCGGGAGTCACAATGAGCAGTTCTTC,CAISVAGSHNEQFF
TRBJ2-3,13,NA,NA,TRBV14,TGTGCCAGCAGCCAAGTTGGCACAGATACGCAGTATTTT,CASSQVGTDTQYF
TRBJ2-1,16,once,TRBD1,TRBV29-1,TGCAGCGTGACTTCCTACGGGACAGGGATGTCCAATGAGCAGTTCTTC,CSVTSYGTGMSNEQFF
TRBJ1-3,16,NA,TRBD1,TRBV6-4,TGTGCCAGCAGTGATTCCGGGACAGGGGGCCGAAACACCATATATTTT,CASSDSGTGGRNTIYF
TRBJ2-5,15,NA,TRBD1,TRBV7-9,TGTGCCAGCACCCTAGGACAGGGAACGCAAGAGACCCAGTACTTC,CASTLGQGTQETQYF
TRBJ2-7,15,many,NA,TRBV7-9,TGTGCCAGCAGCCCCAGTGGAGGGGGTCTAGGCGAGCAGTACTTC,CASSPSGGGLGEQYF
TRBJ1-1,14,NA,NA,TRBV6-1,TGTGCCAGCAGTGAAGGAGGGAGGGGGACTGAAGCTTTCTTT,CASSEGGRGTEAFF
TRBJ2-5,15,NA,NA,TRBV7-2,TGTGCCAGCAGCTTAGGGTGGGGGTTTCAAGAGACCCAGTACTTC,CASSLGWGFQETQYF
TRBJ2-1,19,NA,TRBD2,TRBV7-2,TGTGCCAGCAGTCGGCTGGGACTAGCGGGAATCGGGGAAAGGAATGAGCAGTTCTTC,CASSRLGLAGIGERNEQFF
TRBJ1-1,14,NA,NA,TRBV6-5,TGTGCCAGCAGTTACTCTTTCCGACCCACTGAAGCTTTCTTT,CASSYSFRPTEAFF
TRBJ2-1,11,NA,NA,TRBV5-4,TGTGCCAGCAGCTCGGCGGATGAGCAGTTCTTC,CASSSADEQFF
TRBJ1-4,13,few,NA,TRBV2,TGTGCCAGCATCCCTGGGACTAATGAAAAACTGTTTTTT,CASIPGTNEKLFF
TRBJ1-6,15,NA,NA,TRBV19,TGTGCCAGTAGTATACTCCCCAATCGGGATTCACCCCTCCACTTT,CASSILPNRDSPLHF
TRBJ2-6,16,NA,NA,TRBV5-1,TGCGCCAGCAGCTTGCAGGCCGTCTCTGGGGCCAACGTCCTGACTTTC,CASSLQAVSGANVLTF
TRBJ2-5,13,NA,NA,TRBV7-3,TGTGCCAGCAGCTTGTGGGATCGAGAGACCCAGTACTTC,CASSLWDRETQYF
TRBJ2-1,19,NA,TRBD2,TRBV29-1,TGCAGCGCTCAAAAGGGGCTAGCGGGGGGCCTAAGCTCCTACAATGAGCAGTTCTTC,CSAQKGLAGGLSSYNEQFF
TRBJ1-6,17,many,NA,TRBV27,TGTGCCAGCAGTCCCTGGACGGGGAGCTCCTATAATTCACCCCTCCACTTT,CASSPWTGSSYNSPLHF
TRBJ2-5,16,NA,NA,TRBV7-2,TGTGCCAGCAGCTTAGCAGTGGGAGTTACCCAAGAGACCCAGTACTTC,CASSLAVGVTQETQYF
TRBJ2-5,13,NA,NA,TRBV30,TGTGCCTGGAATCGAGGCCACCAAGAGACCCAGTACTTC,CAWNRGHQETQYF
TRBJ2-2,14,NA,NA,TRBV14,TGTGCCAGCAGTCCCGGGACTAACACCGGGGAGCTGTTTTTT,CASSPGTNTGELFF
TRBJ2-4,17,NA,TRBD2,TRBV7-2,TGTGCCAGCAGCTTAGATGCGGGAGGGATAGCCAAAAACATTCAGTACTTC,CASSLDAGGIAKNIQYF
TRBJ2-7,14,NA,NA,TRBV29-1,TGCAGTGAAGCAGGGCCCGCAGACTCCTACGAGCAGTACTTC,CSEAGPADSYEQYF
TRBJ1-1,15,NA,NA,TRBV7-2,TGTGCCAGCAGCTTAGCTTCCAGGGTGAACACTGAAGCTTTCTTT,CASSLASRVNTEAFF
TRBJ1-6,15,NA,TRBD1,TRBV5-1,TGCGCCAGCAGCAACGGGACAGGGAGGGGATCACCCCTCCACTTT,CASSNGTGRGSPLHF
TRBJ2-3,15,NA,TRBD2,TRBV5-1,TGCGCCAGCAGCCCGAGCGGGGGCCCACCAGATACGCAGTATTTT,CASSPSGGPPDTQYF
TRBJ2-7,14,few,TRBD1,TRBV5-1,TGCGCCAGCAGGGGACAGGGGGCCTCCTACGAGCAGTACTTC,CASRGQGASYEQYF
TRBJ2-5,15,once,TRBD1,TRBV2,TGTGCCAGCAGTGAGGACAGGGTTCTGAAAAAGACCCAGTACTTC,CASSEDRVLKKTQYF
TRBJ1-2,15,NA,NA,TRBV4-3,TGCGCCAGCAGCCAGGACAGCCAGGATAACTATGGCTACACCTTC,CASSQDSQDNYGYTF
TRBJ1-2,13,NA,NA,TRBV5-5,TGTGCCAGCAGCTCCCCCGGGGCTGGGGGCTACACCTTC,CASSSPGAGGYTF
TRBJ1-2,14,NA,NA,TRBV2,TGTGCCAGCAGTCTTTACTTGGACAGTCCTGGCTACACCTTC,CASSLYLDSPGYTF
TRBJ2-1,17,few,TRBD1,TRBV5-8,TGTGCCAGCAGCATGAGGACCAGGACAGGGGGCATGTATGAGCAGTTCTTC,CASSMRTRTGGMYEQFF
TRBJ1-5,14,NA,NA,TRBV7-2,TGTGCCAGCAGCGTTACAGGGTTTAGTCAGCCCCAGCATTTT,CASSVTGFSQPQHF
TRBJ1-5,15,NA,NA,TRBV6-1,TGTGCCAGCAGTGGGTTCCGGGGAATCAGTCAGCCCCAGCATTTT,CASSGFRGISQPQHF
TRBJ1-5,15,once,NA,TRBV5-1,TGCGCCAGCAGCTTTGAAGGGGCCGGAAATCAGCCCCAGCATTTT,CASSFEGAGNQPQHF
TRBJ1-1,14,NA,NA,TRBV6-1,TGTGCCAGCAGGAACCCCGGTCAAGGTACTGAAGCTTTCTTT,CASRNPGQGTEAFF
TRBJ1-5,16,NA,NA,TRBV5-3,TGTGCCAGAAGCGGAGAGACCAGGGGAAGCAATCAGCCCCAGCATTTT,CARSGETRGSNQPQHF
TRBJ1-1,14,NA,NA,TRBV14,TGTGCCAGCAGCCGAAGCCCAGGGTTAAGTGAAGCTTTCTTT,CASSRSPGLSEAFF
TRBJ1-1,15,few,NA,TRBV7-2,TGTGCCAGCAGCTTAGGTGGGCGCGGGAACACTGAAGCTTTCTTT,CASSLGGRGNTEAFF
TRBJ2-1,16,NA,TRBD2,TRBV7-6,TGTGCCAGCAGCTTAATGGCCAGCGGGGGGGGTGGTGAGCAGTTCTTC,CASSLMASGGGGEQFF
TRBJ2-5,16,NA,TRBD2,TRBV4-3,TGCGCCAGCAGCCACGGGACTAGCGGGATTTCGGAGACCCAGTACTTC,CASSHGTSGISETQYF
TRBJ1-5,14,NA,NA,TRBV2,TGTGCCAGTTCTCCATCTTATAGCAATCAGCCCCAGCATTTT,CASSPSYSNQPQHF
TRBJ1-6,14,NA,NA,TRBV28,TGTGCCAGCAGTTTATTCCAGGGGAATTCACCCCTCCACTTT,CASSLFQGNSPLHF
TRBJ1-1,15,NA,TRBD1,TRBV19,TGTGCCAGTAGTCGAGACAGGGATCATATCACTGAAGCTTTCTTT,CASSRDRDHITEAFF
TRBJ2-2,18,NA,NA,TRBV5-1,TGCGCCAGCAGCTTTGGATATGGCGGGGGACAGAACACCGGGGAGCTGTTTTTT,CASSFGYGGGQNTGELFF
TRBJ2-3,15,once,NA,TRBV6-4,TGTGCCAGCAGGAAGGGGCGGCTGGTACCAGATACGCAGTATTTT,CASRKGRLVPDTQYF
TRBJ1-1,14,NA,NA,TRBV14,TGTGCCAGCAGCCAACAGGGAAGGAGCACTGAAGCTTTCTTT,CASSQQGRSTEAFF
TRBJ1-4,15,once,TRBD1,TRBV7-9,TGTGCCAGCAGCTCCTCGGGACAGGGGAGTGAAAAACTGTTTTTT,CASSSSGQGSEKLFF
TRBJ1-2,13,NA,TRBD1,TRBV5-1,TGCGCCAGCAGCTTGTTTACAGGGGGTGGCTACACCTTC,CASSLFTGGGYTF
TRBJ2-7,13,NA,NA,TRBV28,TGTGCCAGCACTGACAGGAGCTCCTACGAGCAGTACTTC,CASTDRSSYEQYF